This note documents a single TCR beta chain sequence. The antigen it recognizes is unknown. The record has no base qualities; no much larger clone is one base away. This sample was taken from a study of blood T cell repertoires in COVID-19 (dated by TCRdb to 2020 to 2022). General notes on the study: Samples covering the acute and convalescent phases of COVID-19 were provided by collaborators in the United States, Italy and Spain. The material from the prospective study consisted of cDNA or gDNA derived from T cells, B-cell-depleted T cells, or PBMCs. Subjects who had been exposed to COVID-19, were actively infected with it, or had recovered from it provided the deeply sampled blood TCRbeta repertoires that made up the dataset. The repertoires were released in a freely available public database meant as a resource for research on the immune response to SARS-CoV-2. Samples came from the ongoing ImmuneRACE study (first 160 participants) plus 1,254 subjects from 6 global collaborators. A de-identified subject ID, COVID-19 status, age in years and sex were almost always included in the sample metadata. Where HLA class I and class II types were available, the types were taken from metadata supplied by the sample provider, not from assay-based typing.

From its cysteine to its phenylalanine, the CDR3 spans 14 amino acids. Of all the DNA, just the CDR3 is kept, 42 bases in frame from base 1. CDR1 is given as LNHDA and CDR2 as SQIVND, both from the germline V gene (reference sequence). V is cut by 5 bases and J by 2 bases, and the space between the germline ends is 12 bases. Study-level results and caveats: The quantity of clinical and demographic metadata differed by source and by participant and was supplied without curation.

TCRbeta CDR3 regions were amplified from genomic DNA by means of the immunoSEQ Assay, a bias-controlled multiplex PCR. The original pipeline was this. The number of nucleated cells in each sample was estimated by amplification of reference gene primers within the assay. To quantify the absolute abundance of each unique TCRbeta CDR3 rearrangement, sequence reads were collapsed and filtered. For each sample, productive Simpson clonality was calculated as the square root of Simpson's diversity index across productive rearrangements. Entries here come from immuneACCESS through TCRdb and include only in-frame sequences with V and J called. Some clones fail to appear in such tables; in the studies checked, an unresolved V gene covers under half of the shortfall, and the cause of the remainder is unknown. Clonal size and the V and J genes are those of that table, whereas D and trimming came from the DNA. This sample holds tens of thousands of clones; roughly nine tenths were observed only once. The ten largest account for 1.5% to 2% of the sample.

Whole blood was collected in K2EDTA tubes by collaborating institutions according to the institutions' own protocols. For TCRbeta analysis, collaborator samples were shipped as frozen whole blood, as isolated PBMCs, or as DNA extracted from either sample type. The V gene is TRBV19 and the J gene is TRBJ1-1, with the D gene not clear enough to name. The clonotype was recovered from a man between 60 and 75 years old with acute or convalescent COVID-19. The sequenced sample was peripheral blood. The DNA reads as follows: TGTGCCAGTAGTGAGTCGGGGATCAACACTGAAGCTTTCTTT. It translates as CASSESGINTEAFF.